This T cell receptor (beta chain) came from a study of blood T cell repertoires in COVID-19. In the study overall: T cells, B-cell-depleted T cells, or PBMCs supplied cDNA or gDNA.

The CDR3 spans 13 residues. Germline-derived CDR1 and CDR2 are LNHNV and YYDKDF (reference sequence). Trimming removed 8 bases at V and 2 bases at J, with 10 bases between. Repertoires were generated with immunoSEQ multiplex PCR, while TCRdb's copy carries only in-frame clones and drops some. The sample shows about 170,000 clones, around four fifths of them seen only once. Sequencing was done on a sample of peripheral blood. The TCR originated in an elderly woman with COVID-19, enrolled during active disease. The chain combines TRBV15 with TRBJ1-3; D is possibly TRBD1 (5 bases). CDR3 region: CATGVQAGNTIYF. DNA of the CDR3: TGTGCCACCGGCGTACAGGCTGGAAACACCATATATTTT.